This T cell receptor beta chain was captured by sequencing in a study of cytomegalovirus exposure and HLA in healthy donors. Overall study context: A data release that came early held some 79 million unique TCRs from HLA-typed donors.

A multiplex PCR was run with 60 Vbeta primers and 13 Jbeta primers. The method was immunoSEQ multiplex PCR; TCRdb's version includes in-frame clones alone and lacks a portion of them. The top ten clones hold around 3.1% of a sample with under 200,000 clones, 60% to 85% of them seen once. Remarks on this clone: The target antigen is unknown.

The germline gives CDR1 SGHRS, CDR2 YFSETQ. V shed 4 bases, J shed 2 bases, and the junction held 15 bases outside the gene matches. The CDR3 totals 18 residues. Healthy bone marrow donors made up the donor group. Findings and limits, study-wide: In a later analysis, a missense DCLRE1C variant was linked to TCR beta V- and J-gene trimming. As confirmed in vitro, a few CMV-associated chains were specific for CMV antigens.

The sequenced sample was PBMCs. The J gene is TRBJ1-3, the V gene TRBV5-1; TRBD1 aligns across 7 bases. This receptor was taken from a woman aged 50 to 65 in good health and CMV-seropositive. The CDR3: CASSVTPLTTGTGNTIYF. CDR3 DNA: TGCGCCAGCAGCGTCACGCCTTTAACGACAGGGACTGGAAACACCATATATTTT.